Shown below are 14 T cell receptor beta chains from a single sample sequenced in a study of immune cell composition in non-small cell lung cancer. Clones were sequenced by immunoSEQ multiplex PCR, and TCRdb holds only the in-frame ones, with some missing. The table includes about 1,900 clones, approximately 80% detected once. The sample comprised lung tumor tissue. The receptors shown here come from a human donor with non-small cell lung cancer.

The V gene is TRBV5-1, the J gene TRBJ2-4, with TRBD1 as a possible D gene (5 bases). V was shortened by 0 bases and J by 5 bases, with 12 bases between the two germline ends. Per the germline V gene, CDR1 is SGHRS and CDR2 is YFSETQ. This CDR3 contains 15 residues. CDR3: CASSLEGPAQNIQYF. CDR3 nucleotide sequence: TGCGCCAGCAGCTTGGAGGGGCCCGCCCAAAACATTCAGTACTTC.

V and J are TRBV10-2 and TRBJ2-7; no clear D gene. The V and J ends lost 3 bases and 2 bases respectively, with 5 bases between them. This CDR3 is 12 amino acids long. Germline CDR1 reads WSHSY; CDR2 reads SAAADI. The CDR3 loop reads CASSDITYEQYF. The DNA of the CDR3 is TGCGCCAGCAGTGACATAACCTACGAGCAGTACTTC.

This chain uses TRBV5-6 with TRBJ2-5; TRBD2 matches 7 bases. The germline V gene encodes CDR1 SGHDT and CDR2 YYEEEE. This CDR3 is built from 17 residues. V lost 1 base, J lost 1 base, and 10 bases stayed unmatched. The CDR3 nucleotides are TGTGCCAGCAGCTTGTGGGGGGAACTAGCGCTCCAAGAGACCCAGTACTTC. This sequence encodes CASSLWGELALQETQYF. Using reference TRBV5-6 and TRBJ2-5 for the parts outside the CDR3, the full variable domain is DAGVTQSPTHLIKTRGQQVTLRCSPKSGHDTVSWYQQALGQGPQFIFQYYEEEERQRGNFPDRFSGHQFPNYSSELNVNALLLGDSALYLCASSLWGELALQETQYFGPGTRLLVL.

The chain uses TRBV5-1 and TRBJ2-1; 13 bases align to TRBD2. With 4 bases clipped from V and 1 base from J, the junction kept 8 bases outside the gene matches. The length of the CDR3 is 18 residues. Germline V gene lookup returns CDR1 SGHRS and CDR2 YFSETQ. The DNA for the CDR3 is TGCGCCAGCAGCGGCGGACTAGCGGGAGTTTCGTCCTACAATGAGCAGTTCTTC. Its translation is CASSGGLAGVSSYNEQFF.

This chain links TRBV19 with TRBJ1-5; 7 bases fit TRBD1. J gave up 7 bases and V 3 bases, and 12 bases lay outside the gene matches. From germline, CDR1 is LNHDA and CDR2 SQIVND (reference sequence). The length of the CDR3 is 16 residues. The CDR3 protein is CASSMDPTGFRQPQHF. The CDR3 DNA reads TGTGCCAGTAGTATGGACCCGACAGGGTTCCGGCAGCCCCAGCATTTT. The variable domain in full, completed from reference TRBV19 and TRBJ1-5, reads DGGITQSPKYLFRKEGQNVTLSCEQNLNHDAMYWYRQDPGQGLRLIYYSQIVNDFQKGDIAEGYSVSREKKESFPLTVTSAQKNPTAFYLCASSMDPTGFRQPQHFGDGTRLSIL.

J is TRBJ2-5 and V is TRBV7-2; TRBD2 is a possible D gene (6 bases). Germline assignment: CDR1 SGHTA and CDR2 FQGNSA. The CDR3 covers 14 residues. V was cut by 5 bases and J by 3 bases, with 13 bases left in between. In DNA, the CDR3 is TGTGCCAGCAGCCCCGGGGGATTTAAAGAGACCCAGTACTTC. It yields the protein CASSPGGFKETQYF.

The J gene is TRBJ1-5, the V gene TRBV14; D is perhaps TRBD1 (6 bases). The CDR3 sequence is 19 residues long. The V end lost 3 bases, the J end lost 2 bases, and 23 bases lay between the germline ends. CDR1 SGHDN and CDR2 FVKESK come from the germline V gene. The CDR3 DNA sequence: TGTGCCAGCAGCCAGAGGGAAGGGGGACCTTTCTTATGCAATCAGCCCCAGCATTTT. Translated: CASSQREGGPFLCNQPQHF.

The chain links TRBV11-3 to TRBJ2-7, with D possibly TRBD1 on 6 matching bases. The germline V gene has CDR1 SGHNT and CDR2 YENEEA. The CDR3 is 14 residues long. V lost 5 bases and J lost 3, with 14 bases in between. The CDR3 protein is CASSPRTDLYEQYF. DNA for the CDR3: TGTGCCAGCAGCCCGAGGACAGACCTCTACGAGCAGTACTTC.

This clone was recorded once. This chain connects TRBV12-2 to TRBJ2-7; the DNA was not used to check the table's D call, TRBD1. TRBV12-2 counts as a pseudogene. The CDR3 has 14 residues. The CDR3 region is CASRGNRGSSEQYF. The CDR3 DNA reads as TGTGCAAGTCGCGGGAACAGGGGTTCTAGCGAGCAGTACTTC.

The chain carries TRBV6-1 and TRBJ2-7; TRBD1 agrees at 10 bases. CDR3 length: 16 residues. Germline lookup yields CDR1 MNHNS and CDR2 SASEGT. Trimming removed 4 bases from V and 1 base from J; junction bases left unmatched: 7. CDR3 DNA: TGTGCCAGCAGTGGCCGGGACAGGGGATCTTCCTACGAGCAGTACTTC. This gives the protein CASSGRDRGSSYEQYF.

V usage is TRBV28 and J usage is TRBJ1-5; possible D gene TRBD1, 6 bases. The CDR3 is 17 amino acids. Germline loops: CDR1 MDHEN, CDR2 SYDVKM. The V gene lost 6 bases and the J gene lost 2 bases, with 20 bases spanning the gap. In DNA, the CDR3 is TGTGCCAGCAGGGACAGTAGGACATCCTACGGCAATCAGCCCCAGCATTTT. Translation gives CASRDSRTSYGNQPQHF.

The J gene is TRBJ2-3, the V gene TRBV11-3; possibly TRBD1 or TRBD2 for D (6 bases each). Trimming left V 5 bases short and J 3 bases short, with 15 bases between. The germline gives CDR1 SGHNT, CDR2 YENEEA. The CDR3 has 15 amino acids. The CDR3 region has the DNA TGTGCCAGCAGCCTTGGAGGGGGTAGAACAGATACGCAGTATTTT. It translates to CASSLGGGRTDTQYF.

In DNA form, the CDR3 reads TGCGCCAGCAGCCGGCTCGGGACAGCCACAGATACGCAGTATTTT. It encodes CASSRLGTATDTQYF. This sequence joins TRBV5-1 and TRBJ2-3; TRBD1 matches at 7 bases. The CDR3 runs to 15 residues. V shed 4 bases and J 2 bases; nucleotides not matched to a gene: 7. The germline V gene has CDR1 SGHRS and CDR2 YFSETQ. The full variable domain, in which reference TRBV5-1 and TRBJ2-3 provide the parts outside the CDR3, is KAGVTQTPRYLIKTRGQQVTLSCSPISGHRSVSWYQQTPGQGLQFLFEYFSETQRNKGNFPGRFSGRQFSNSRSEMNVSTLELGDSALYLCASSRLGTATDTQYFGPGTRLTVL.

The chain uses TRBV2 and TRBJ2-4; TRBD2 matches at 8 bases. The J segment lost 16 bases and the V segment lost 7 bases, leaving 15 bases of the junction unmatched. Germline V lookup: CDR1 SNHLY, CDR2 FYNNEI. The CDR3 is 13 residues long. CDR3: CASKVGLSGGGYF. In DNA, the CDR3 is TGTGCCAGCAAAGTGGGCCTCAGCGGGGGTGGCTACTTC.